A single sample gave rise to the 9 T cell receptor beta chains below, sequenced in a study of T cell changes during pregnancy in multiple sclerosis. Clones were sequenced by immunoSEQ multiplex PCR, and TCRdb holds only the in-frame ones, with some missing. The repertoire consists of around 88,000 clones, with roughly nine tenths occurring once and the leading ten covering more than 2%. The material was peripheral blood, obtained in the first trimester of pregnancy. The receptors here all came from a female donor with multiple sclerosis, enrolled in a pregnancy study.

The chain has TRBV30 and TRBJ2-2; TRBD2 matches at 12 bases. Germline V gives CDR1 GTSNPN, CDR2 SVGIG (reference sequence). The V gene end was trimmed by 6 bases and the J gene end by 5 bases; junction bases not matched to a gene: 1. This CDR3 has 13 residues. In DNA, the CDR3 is TGTGCCTGTACTAGCGGGAGGACCGGGGAGCTGTTTTTT. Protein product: CACTSGRTGELFF.

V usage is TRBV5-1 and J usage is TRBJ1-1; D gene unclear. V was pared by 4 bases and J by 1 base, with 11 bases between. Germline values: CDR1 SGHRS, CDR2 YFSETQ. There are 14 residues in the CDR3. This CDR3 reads CASSPEVRNTEAFF. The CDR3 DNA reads TGCGCCAGCAGCCCAGAGGTTCGGAACACTGAAGCTTTCTTT.

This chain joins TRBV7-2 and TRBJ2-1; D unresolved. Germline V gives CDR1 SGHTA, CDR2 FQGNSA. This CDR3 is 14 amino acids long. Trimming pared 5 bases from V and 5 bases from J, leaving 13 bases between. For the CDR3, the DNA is TGTGCCAGCAGCCTGTCCCGCGGTGACAATGAGCAGTTCTTC. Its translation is CASSLSRGDNEQFF.

Here the CDR3 reads CASSGTGGPYEQYF. CDR3 in DNA: TGTGCCAGCAGCGGCACAGGGGGACCCTACGAGCAGTACTTC. V and J are TRBV7-2 and TRBJ2-7; 8 bases fit TRBD1. The germline V gene encodes CDR1 SGHTA and CDR2 FQGNSA. The CDR3 is 14 residues long. The V segment lost 5 bases and the J segment 2 bases; nucleotides outside the gene matches: 5.

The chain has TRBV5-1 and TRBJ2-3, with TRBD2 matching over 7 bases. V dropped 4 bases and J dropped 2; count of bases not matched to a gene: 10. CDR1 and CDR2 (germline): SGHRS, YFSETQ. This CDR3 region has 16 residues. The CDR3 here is CASSQRWGGTTDTQYF. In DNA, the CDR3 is TGCGCCAGCAGCCAACGGTGGGGGGGGACCACAGATACGCAGTATTTT.

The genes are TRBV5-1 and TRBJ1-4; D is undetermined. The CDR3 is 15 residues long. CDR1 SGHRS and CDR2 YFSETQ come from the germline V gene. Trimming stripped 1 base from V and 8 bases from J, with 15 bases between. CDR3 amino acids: CASSLSPAPSEKLFF. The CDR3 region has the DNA TGCGCCAGCAGCTTGTCGCCTGCCCCAAGCGAAAAACTGTTTTTT. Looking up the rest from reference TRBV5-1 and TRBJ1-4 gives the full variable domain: KAGVTQTPRYLIKTRGQQVTLSCSPISGHRSVSWYQQTPGQGLQFLFEYFSETQRNKGNFPGRFSGRQFSNSRSEMNVSTLELGDSALYLCASSLSPAPSEKLFFGSGTQLSVL.

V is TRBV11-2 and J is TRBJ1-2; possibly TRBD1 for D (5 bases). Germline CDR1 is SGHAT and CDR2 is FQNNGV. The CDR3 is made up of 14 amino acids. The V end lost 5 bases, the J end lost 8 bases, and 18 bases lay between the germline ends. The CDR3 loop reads CASSTMTGGGGYTF. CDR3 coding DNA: TGTGCCAGCAGCACGATGACGGGGGGAGGGGGCTACACCTTC.

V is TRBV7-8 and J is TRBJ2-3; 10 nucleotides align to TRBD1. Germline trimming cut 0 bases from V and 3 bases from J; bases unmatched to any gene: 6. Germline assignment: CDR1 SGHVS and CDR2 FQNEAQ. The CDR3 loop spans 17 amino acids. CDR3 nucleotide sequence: TGTGCCAGCAGCTTAGCGTTGGGACAGGGGATAACAGATACGCAGTATTTT. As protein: CASSLALGQGITDTQYF.

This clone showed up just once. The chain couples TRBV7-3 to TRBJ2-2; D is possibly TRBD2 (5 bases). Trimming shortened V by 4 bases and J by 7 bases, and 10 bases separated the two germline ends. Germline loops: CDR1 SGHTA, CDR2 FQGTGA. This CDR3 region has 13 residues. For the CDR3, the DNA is TGTGCCAGCAGCTCCGGACTTGGCGGGGAGCTGTTTTTT. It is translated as CASSSGLGGELFF.